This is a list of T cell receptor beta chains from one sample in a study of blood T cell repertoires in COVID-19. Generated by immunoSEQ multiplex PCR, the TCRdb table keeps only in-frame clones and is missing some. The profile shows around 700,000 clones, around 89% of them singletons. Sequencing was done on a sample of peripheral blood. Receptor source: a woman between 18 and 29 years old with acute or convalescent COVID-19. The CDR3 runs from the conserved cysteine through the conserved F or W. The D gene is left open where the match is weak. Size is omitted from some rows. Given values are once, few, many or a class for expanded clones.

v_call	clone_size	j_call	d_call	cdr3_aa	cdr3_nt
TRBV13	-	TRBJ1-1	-	CASSHPDTRYEAFF	TGTGCCAGCAGCCATCCTGACACTCGATATGAAGCTTTCTTT
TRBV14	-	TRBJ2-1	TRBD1	CASSQDKGQGAYNEQFF	TGTGCCAGCAGCCAAGATAAAGGGCAGGGGGCTTACAATGAGCAGTTCTTC
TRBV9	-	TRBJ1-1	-	CASSARTNTEAFF	TGTGCCAGCAGCGCTAGGACAAACACTGAAGCTTTCTTT
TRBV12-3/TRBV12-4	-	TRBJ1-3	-	CASSSGSGNTIYF	TGTGCCAGCAGTTCGGGCTCTGGAAACACCATATATTTT
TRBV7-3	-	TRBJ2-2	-	CASSSPDGRDLPGELFF	TGTGCCAGCAGCTCCCCTGATGGCAGGGATCTCCCCGGGGAGCTGTTTTTT
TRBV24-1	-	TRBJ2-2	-	CATSDGRYTGELFF	TGTGCCACCAGTGACGGGAGATACACCGGGGAGCTGTTTTTT
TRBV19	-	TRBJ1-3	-	CASSMTGSGNTIYF	TGTGCCAGTAGTATGACCGGGTCTGGAAACACCATATATTTT
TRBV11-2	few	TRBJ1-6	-	CASSPSQQGRSYNSPLHF	TGTGCCAGCAGCCCCTCTCAACAGGGTCGGTCCTATAATTCACCCCTCCACTTT
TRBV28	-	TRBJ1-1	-	CASSSNSAEAFF	TGTGCCAGCAGTTCCAACAGTGCTGAAGCTTTCTTT
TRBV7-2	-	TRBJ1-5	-	CASSFPGNQPQHF	TGTGCCAGCAGCTTCCCAGGGAATCAGCCCCAGCATTTT
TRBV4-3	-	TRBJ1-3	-	CASSRTASGNTIYF	TGCGCCAGCAGCAGAACAGCCTCTGGAAACACCATATATTTT
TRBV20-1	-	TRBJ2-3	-	CSASGALAGAPDTQYF	TGCAGTGCTAGTGGGGCCCTGGCGGGTGCACCAGATACGCAGTATTTT
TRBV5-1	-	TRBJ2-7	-	CASSPRNNYEQYF	TGCGCCAGCAGCCCTAGGAACAACTACGAGCAGTACTTC
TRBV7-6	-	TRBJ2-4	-	CASSSLGDSLAKNIQYF	TGTGCCAGCAGCTCCCTCGGGGACTCCCTAGCCAAAAACATTCAGTACTTC
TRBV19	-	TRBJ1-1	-	CASSMIEGNTEAFF	TGTGCCAGTAGTATGATAGAGGGGAACACTGAAGCTTTCTTT
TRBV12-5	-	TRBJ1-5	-	CASGLRFGVDRNQPQHF	TGTGCTAGTGGTTTAAGGTTTGGTGTCGACAGGAATCAGCCCCAGCATTTT
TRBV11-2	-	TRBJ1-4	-	CASSPTGIREKLFF	TGTGCCAGCAGCCCCACAGGGATAAGGGAAAAACTGTTTTTT
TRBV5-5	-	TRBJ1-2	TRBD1	CASSLPTGNYGYTF	TGTGCCAGCAGCCTGCCGACAGGGAACTATGGCTACACCTTC
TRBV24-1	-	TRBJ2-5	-	CATSDRKRTQYF	TGTGCCACCAGTGACCGCAAGAGGACCCAGTACTTC
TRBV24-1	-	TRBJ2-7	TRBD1	CATSDSLGQGFEEQYF	TGTGCCACCAGTGACTCCCTGGGACAGGGGTTTGAGGAGCAGTACTTC
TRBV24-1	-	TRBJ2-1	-	CATSDLGRGQANGHNEQFF	TGTGCCACCAGTGATTTGGGCAGGGGTCAGGCAAACGGCCACAATGAGCAGTTCTTC
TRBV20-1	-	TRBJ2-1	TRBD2	CSASHLAAPYNEQFF	TGCAGTGCTAGTCATCTAGCGGCCCCCTACAATGAGCAGTTCTTC
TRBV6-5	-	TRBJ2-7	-	CATYPREQYF	TGTGCCACCTACCCTAGGGAGCAGTACTTC
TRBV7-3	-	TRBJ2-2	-	CASSLSPITDTGELFF	TGTGCCAGCAGCTTATCTCCCATCACGGACACCGGGGAGCTGTTTTTT
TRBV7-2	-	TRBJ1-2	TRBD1	CASSLRPTGGGYGYTF	TGTGCCAGCAGCTTACGCCCCACAGGGGGCGGCTATGGCTACACCTTC
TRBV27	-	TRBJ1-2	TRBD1	CASSYGQGYGYTF	TGTGCCAGCAGTTATGGACAGGGCTATGGCTACACCTTC
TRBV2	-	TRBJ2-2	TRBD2	CASRGAGENTGELFF	TGTGCCAGTCGGGGAGCGGGGGAGAACACCGGGGAGCTGTTTTTT
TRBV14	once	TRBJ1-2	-	CASSQDRQETNYGYTF	TGTGCCAGCAGCCAAGATCGACAGGAGACTAACTATGGCTACACCTTC
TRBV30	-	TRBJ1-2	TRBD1	CAYRRTGAGTQGYTF	TGTGCCTACAGAAGGACAGGGGCGGGGACCCAGGGCTACACCTTC
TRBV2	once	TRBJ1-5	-	CASTGRGGQPQHF	TGTGCCAGCACCGGGAGGGGAGGGCAGCCCCAGCATTTT
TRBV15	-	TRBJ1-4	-	CATSRGFQGADEKLFF	TGTGCCACCAGCAGGGGGTTTCAGGGCGCGGATGAAAAACTGTTTTTT
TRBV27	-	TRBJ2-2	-	CASSLGLFEQTNTGELFF	TGTGCCAGCAGTTTAGGTCTCTTTGAACAGACGAACACCGGGGAGCTGTTTTTT
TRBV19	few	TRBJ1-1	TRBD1	CASSIDISRGMMNTEAFF	TGTGCCAGTAGTATAGATATCAGCAGGGGGATGATGAACACTGAAGCTTTCTTT
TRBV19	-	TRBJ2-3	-	CATCQVDTQYF	TGTGCCACCTGCCAGGTAGATACGCAGTATTTT
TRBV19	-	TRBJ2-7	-	CASSFSSRGEQYF	TGTGCCAGTAGTTTCTCATCCCGGGGGGAGCAGTACTTC
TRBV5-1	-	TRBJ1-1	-	CASSWTVDTAHTEAFF	TGCGCCAGCAGCTGGACCGTGGACACAGCTCACACTGAAGCTTTCTTT
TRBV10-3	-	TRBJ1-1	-	CAISDRTAYKDEAFF	TGTGCCATCAGCGACCGGACAGCCTACAAGGATGAAGCTTTCTTT
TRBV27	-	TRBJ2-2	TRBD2	CASSLSRGTGELFF	TGTGCCAGCAGTTTATCGCGGGGGACCGGGGAGCTGTTTTTT
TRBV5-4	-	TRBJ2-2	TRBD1	CASSFWTGAITGELFF	TGTGCCAGCAGCTTCTGGACAGGGGCGATCACCGGGGAGCTGTTTTTT
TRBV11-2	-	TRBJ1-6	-	CASSFASPQRPINSPLHF	TGTGCCAGCAGCTTTGCATCGCCCCAGCGACCCATTAATTCACCCCTCCACTTT
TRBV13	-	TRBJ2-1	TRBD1	CASSLAYDREDTNEQFF	TGTGCCAGCAGCTTAGCATACGACAGGGAAGATACGAATGAGCAGTTCTTC
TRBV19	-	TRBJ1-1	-	CASSIGQNMNTEAFF	TGTGCCAGTAGTATAGGACAGAATATGAACACTGAAGCTTTCTTT
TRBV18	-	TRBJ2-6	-	CASSHGVSGANVLTF	TGTGCCAGCTCACACGGGGTATCTGGGGCCAACGTCCTGACTTTC
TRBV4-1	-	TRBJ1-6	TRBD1	CASSHLDRGGSPLHF	TGCGCCAGCAGCCACCTGGACAGGGGCGGTTCACCCCTCCACTTT
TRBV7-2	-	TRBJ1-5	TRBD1	CASSGQGFSNQPQHF	TGTGCCAGCAGTGGACAGGGGTTTAGCAATCAGCCCCAGCATTTT
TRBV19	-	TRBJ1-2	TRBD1	CASMEQGDGNGYTF	TGTGCCAGTATGGAGCAGGGGGATGGGAATGGCTACACCTTC
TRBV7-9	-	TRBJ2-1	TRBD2	CASSWSGGAHEQFF	TGTGCCAGCAGCTGGTCGGGGGGGGCCCATGAGCAGTTCTTC
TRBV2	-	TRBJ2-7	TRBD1	CARGQEPYEQYF	TGTGCCAGGGGACAGGAGCCCTACGAGCAGTACTTC
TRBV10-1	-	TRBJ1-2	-	CASSGGAGGEDGGYTF	TGCGCCAGCAGTGGTGGGGCGGGAGGCGAAGATGGAGGCTACACCTTC
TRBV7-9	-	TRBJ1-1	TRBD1	CASSPQVRTGVVNTEAFF	TGTGCCAGCAGCCCCCAGGTGAGGACAGGGGTAGTGAACACTGAAGCTTTCTTT
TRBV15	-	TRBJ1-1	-	CATSREEGAPNTEAFF	TGTGCCACCAGCAGAGAAGAAGGGGCGCCGAACACTGAAGCTTTCTTT
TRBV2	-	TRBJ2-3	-	CASSGPGGVPDTQYF	TGTGCCAGCAGCGGCCCCGGCGGGGTCCCAGATACGCAGTATTTT
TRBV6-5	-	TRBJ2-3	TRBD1	CASLTGGSTDTQYF	TGTGCCAGCCTGACAGGGGGCAGCACAGATACGCAGTATTTT
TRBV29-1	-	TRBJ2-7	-	CSVAPRTEYYEQYF	TGCAGCGTGGCCCCCCGGACAGAATACTACGAGCAGTACTTC
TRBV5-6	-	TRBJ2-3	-	CASSFGSDTQYF	TGTGCCAGCAGCTTTGGCTCCGATACGCAGTATTTT
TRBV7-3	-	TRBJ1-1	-	CASSFPGDTEAFF	TGTGCCAGCAGCTTTCCAGGTGACACTGAAGCTTTCTTT
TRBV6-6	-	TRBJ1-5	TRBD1	CASRPGTGSNQPQHF	TGTGCCAGCAGACCCGGGACAGGAAGCAATCAGCCCCAGCATTTT